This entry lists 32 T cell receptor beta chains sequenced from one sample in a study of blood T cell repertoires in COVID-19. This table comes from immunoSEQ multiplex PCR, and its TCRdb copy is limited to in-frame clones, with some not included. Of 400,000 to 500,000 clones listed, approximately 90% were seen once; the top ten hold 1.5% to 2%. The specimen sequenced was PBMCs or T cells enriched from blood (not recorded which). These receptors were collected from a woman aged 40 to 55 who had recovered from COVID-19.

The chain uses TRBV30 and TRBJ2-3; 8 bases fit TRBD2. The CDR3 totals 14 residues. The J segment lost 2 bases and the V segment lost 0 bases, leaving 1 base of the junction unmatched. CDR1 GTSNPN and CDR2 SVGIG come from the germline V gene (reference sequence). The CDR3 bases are TGTGCCTGGAGTGTTAGCGGGAACACAGATACGCAGTATTTT. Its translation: CAWSVSGNTDTQYF.

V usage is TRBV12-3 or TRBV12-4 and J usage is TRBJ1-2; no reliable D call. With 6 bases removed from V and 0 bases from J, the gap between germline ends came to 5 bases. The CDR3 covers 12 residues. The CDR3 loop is CASRRTNYGYTF. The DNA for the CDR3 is TGTGCCAGCAGGAGAACTAACTATGGCTACACCTTC.

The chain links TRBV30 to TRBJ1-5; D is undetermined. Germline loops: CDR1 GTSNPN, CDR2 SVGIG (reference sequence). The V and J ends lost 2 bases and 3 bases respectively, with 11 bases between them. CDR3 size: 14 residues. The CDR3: CAWSRGIANQPQHF. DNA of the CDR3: TGTGCCTGGAGTAGAGGGATTGCCAATCAGCCCCAGCATTTT.

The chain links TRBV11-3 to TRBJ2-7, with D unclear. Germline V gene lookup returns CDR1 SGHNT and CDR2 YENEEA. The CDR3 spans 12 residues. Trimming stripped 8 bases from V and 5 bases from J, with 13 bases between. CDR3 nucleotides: TGTGCCAGCCGGATAGCCCGCGACGAGCAGTACTTC. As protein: CASRIARDEQYF.

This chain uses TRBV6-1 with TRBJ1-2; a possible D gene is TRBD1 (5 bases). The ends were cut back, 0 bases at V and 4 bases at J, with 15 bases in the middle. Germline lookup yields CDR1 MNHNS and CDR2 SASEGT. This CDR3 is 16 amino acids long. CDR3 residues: CASSEALGVSGYGYTF. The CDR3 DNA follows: TGTGCCAGCAGTGAAGCGCTAGGGGTGTCAGGCTATGGCTACACCTTC.

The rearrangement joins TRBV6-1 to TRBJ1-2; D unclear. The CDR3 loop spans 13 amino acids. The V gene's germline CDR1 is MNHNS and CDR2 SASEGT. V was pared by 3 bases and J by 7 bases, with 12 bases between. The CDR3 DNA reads TGTGCCAGCAGTGAGGCGGGGAGTCTTGGCTACACCTTC. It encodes CASSEAGSLGYTF.

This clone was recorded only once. CDR3 amino acids: CASSAVYEQYF. The CDR3 DNA sequence: TGTGCCAGCAGTGCGGTCTACGAGCAGTACTTC. The chain recombines TRBV2 with TRBJ2-7; D remains unclear. Germline V CDR1 and CDR2: SNHLY, FYNNEI. This CDR3 has 11 residues. V was clipped by 4 bases and J by 3 bases, with 4 bases between them.

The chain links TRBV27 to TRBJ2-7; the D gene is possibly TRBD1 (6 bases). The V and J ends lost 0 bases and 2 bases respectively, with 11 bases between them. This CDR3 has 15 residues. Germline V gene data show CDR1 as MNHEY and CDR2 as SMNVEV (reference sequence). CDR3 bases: TGTGCCAGCAGTTTATCGATTGGACAGCCCTACGAGCAGTACTTC. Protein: CASSLSIGQPYEQYF.

The CDR3 bases are TGTGCCAGCAGTATAATAGCGGGAGTAAACAATGAGCAGTTCTTC. This codes for CASSIIAGVNNEQFF. This rearrangement joins TRBV27 to TRBJ2-1; 9 nucleotides match TRBD2. Germline loops: CDR1 MNHEY, CDR2 SMNVEV (reference sequence). The CDR3 loop spans 15 amino acids. Trimming removed 5 bases from V and 5 bases from J; junction bases left unmatched: 7.

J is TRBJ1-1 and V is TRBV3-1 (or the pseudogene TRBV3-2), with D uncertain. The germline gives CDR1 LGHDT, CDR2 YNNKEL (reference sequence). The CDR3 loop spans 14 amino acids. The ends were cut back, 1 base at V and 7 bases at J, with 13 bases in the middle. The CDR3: CASSQVRGVGEAFF. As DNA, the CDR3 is TGTGCCAGCAGCCAAGTTCGCGGCGTCGGTGAAGCTTTCTTT.

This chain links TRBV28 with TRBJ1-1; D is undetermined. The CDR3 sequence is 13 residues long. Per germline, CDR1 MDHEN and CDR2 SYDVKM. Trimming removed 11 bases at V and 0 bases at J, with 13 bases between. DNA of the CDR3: TGTGCCGGGTGTGGCAGGATGAACACTGAAGCTTTCTTT. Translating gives CAGCGRMNTEAFF. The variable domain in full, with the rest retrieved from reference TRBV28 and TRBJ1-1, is DVKVTQSSRYLVKRTGEKVFLECVQDMDHENMFWYRQDPGLGLRLIYFSYDVKMKEKGDIPEGYSVSREKKERFSLILESASTNQTSMYLCAGCGRMNTEAFFGQGTRLTVV.

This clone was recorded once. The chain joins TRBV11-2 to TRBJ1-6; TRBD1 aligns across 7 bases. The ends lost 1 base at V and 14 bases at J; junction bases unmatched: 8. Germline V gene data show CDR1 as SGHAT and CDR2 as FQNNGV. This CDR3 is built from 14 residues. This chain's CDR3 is CASSLGGGFASLHF. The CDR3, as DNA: TGTGCCAGCAGCTTAGGAGGGGGCTTCGCATCCCTCCACTTT.

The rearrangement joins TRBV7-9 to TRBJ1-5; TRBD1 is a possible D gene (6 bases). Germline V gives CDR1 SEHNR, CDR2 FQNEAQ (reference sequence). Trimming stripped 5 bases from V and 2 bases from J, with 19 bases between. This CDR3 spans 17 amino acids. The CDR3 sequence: CASSREGGPFGNQPQHF. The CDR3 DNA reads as TGTGCCAGCAGCCGAGAGGGGGGGCCCTTCGGCAATCAGCCCCAGCATTTT.

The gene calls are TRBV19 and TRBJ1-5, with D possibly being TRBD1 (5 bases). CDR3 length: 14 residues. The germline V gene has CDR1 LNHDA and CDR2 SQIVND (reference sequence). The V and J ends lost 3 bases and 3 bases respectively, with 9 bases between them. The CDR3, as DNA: TGTGCCAGTAGTATCCCCAGGGACAATCAGCCCCAGCATTTT. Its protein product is CASSIPRDNQPQHF. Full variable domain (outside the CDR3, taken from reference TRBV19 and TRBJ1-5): DGGITQSPKYLFRKEGQNVTLSCEQNLNHDAMYWYRQDPGQGLRLIYYSQIVNDFQKGDIAEGYSVSREKKESFPLTVTSAQKNPTAFYLCASSIPRDNQPQHFGDGTRLSIL.

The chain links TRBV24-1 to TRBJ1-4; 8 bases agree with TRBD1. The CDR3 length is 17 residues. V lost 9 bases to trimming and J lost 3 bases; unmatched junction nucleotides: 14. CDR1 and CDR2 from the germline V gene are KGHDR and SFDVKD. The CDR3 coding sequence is TGTGCCACCGGACAAACAAAACCGGGACAGGCTAATGAAAAACTGTTTTTT. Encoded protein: CATGQTKPGQANEKLFF.

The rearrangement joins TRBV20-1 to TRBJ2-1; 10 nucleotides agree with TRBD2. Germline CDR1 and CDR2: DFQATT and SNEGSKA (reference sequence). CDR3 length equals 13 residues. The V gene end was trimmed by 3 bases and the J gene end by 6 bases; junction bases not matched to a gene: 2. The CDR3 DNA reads TGCAGTGCTAGTAGCGGGAGGTTCAATGAGCAGTTCTTC. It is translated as CSASSGRFNEQFF.

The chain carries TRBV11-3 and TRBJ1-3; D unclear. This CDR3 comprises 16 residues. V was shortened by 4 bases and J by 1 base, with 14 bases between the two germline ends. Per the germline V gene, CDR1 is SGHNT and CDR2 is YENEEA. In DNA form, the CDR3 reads TGTGCCAGCAGCTCCTATCCTTCGAGTTCTGGAAACACCATATATTTT. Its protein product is CASSSYPSSSGNTIYF. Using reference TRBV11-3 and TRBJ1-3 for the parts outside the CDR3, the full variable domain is EAGVVQSPRYKIIEKKQPVAFWCNPISGHNTLYWYLQNLGQGPELLIRYENEEAVDDSQLPKDRFSAERLKGVDSTLKIQPAELGDSAVYLCASSSYPSSSGNTIYFGEGSWLTVV.

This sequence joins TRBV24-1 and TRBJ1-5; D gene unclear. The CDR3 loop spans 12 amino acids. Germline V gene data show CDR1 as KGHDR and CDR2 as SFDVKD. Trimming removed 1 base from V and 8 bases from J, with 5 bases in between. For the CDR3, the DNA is TGTGCCACCAGTGATTTTGCGGAGCCCCAGCATTTT. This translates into CATSDFAEPQHF.

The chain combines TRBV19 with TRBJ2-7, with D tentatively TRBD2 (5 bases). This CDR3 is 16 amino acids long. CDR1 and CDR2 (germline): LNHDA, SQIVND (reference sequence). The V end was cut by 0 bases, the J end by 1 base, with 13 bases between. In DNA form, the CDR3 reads TGTGCCAGTAGTATAGATCTATACGGAGGATCCTACGAGCAGTACTTC. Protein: CASSIDLYGGSYEQYF.

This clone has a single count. The DNA of the CDR3 is TGTGCCAGCAGCAAAGCGAGGGCGGACCCGCCCGAGACCCAGTACTTC. As protein: CASSKARADPPETQYF. This chain links TRBV21-1 with TRBJ2-5; the DNA was not used to check the table's D call, TRBD2. TRBV21-1 is flagged as a pseudogene. The CDR3 is 16 amino acids.

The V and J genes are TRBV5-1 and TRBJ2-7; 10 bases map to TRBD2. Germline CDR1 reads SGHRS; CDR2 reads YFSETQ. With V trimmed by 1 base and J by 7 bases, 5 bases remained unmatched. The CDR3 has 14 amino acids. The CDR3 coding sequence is TGCGCCAGCAGCTTGCAACTAGCGGGAAGTGAGCAGTACTTC. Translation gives CASSLQLAGSEQYF.

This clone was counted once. CDR3 sequence reads: CASSLSGKWEGYGYTF. CDR3 DNA sequence: TGTGCCAGCAGTTTATCGGGAAAGTGGGAGGGGTATGGCTACACCTTC. The V gene is TRBV27, the J gene TRBJ1-2; D is possibly TRBD1 (5 bases). The CDR3 covers 16 residues. The germline gives CDR1 MNHEY, CDR2 SMNVEV (reference sequence). V was pared by 0 bases and J by 5 bases, with 16 bases between.

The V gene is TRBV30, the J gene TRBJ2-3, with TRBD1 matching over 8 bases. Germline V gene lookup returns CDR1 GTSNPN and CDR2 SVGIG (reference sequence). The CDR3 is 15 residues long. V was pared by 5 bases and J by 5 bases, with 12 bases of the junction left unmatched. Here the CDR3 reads CAWPGQGGSGDTQYF. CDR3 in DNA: TGTGCCTGGCCAGGACAGGGAGGTTCTGGAGATACGCAGTATTTT.

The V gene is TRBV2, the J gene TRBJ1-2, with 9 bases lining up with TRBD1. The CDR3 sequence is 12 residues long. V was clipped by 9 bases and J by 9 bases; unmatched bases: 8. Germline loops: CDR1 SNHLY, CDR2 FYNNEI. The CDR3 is CASHRDRECYTF. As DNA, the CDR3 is TGTGCCAGTCACCGGGACAGGGAGTGCTACACCTTC. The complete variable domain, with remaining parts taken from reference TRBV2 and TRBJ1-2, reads EPEVTQTPSHQVTQMGQEVILRCVPISNHLYFYWYRQILGQKVEFLVSFYNNEISEKSEIFDDQFSVERPDGSNFTLKIRSTKLEDSAMYFCASHRDRECYTFGSGTRLTVV.

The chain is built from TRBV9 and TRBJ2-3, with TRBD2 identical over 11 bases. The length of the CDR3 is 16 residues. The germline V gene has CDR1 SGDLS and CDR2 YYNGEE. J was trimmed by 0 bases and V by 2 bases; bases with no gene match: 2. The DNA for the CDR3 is TGTGCCAGCAGCGTTTGGACTAGCGGGAGCACAGATACGCAGTATTTT. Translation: CASSVWTSGSTDTQYF.

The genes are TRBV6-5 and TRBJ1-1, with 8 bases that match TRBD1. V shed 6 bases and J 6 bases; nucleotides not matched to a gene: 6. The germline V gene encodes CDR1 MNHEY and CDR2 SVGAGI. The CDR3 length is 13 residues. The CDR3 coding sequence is TGTGCCAGCAGAAGACAGGGGTACGCTGAAGCTTTCTTT. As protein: CASRRQGYAEAFF.

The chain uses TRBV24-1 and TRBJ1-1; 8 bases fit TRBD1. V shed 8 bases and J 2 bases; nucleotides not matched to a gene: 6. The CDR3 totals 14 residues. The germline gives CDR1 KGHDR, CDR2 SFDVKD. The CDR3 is CATTGTGGNTEAFF. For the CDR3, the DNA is TGTGCCACCACCGGAACAGGGGGTAACACTGAAGCTTTCTTT.

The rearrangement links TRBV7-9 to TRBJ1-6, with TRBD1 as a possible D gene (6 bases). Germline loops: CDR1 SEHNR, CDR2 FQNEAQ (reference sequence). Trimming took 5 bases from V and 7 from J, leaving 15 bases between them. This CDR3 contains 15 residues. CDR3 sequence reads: CASSLTGNNNSPLHF. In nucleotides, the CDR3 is TGTGCCAGCAGCCTTACAGGGAACAACAATTCACCCCTCCACTTT.

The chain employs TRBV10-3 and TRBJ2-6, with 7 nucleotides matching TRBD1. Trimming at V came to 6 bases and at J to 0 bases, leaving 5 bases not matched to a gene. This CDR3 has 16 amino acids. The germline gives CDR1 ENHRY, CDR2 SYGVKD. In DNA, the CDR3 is TGTGCCATCAGCCGACAGGGATCCTCTGGGGCCAACGTCCTGACTTTC. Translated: CAISRQGSSGANVLTF.

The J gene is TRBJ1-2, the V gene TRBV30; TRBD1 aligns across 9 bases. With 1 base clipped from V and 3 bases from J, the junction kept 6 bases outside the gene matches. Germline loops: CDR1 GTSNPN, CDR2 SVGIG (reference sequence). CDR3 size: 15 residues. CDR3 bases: TGTGCCTGGAGTGCAACAGGGGGCCTTTACTATGGCTACACCTTC. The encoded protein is CAWSATGGLYYGYTF. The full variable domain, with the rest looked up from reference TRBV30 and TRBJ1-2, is SQTIHQWPATLVQPVGSPLSLECTVEGTSNPNLYWYRQAAGRGLQLLFYSVGIGQISSEVPQNLSASRPQDRQFILSSKKLLLSDSGFYLCAWSATGGLYYGYTFGSGTRLTVV.

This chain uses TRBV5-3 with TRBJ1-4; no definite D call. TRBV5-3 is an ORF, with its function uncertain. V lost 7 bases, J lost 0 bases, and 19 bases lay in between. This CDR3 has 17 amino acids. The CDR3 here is CARVLGGESPTNEKLFF. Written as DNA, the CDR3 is TGTGCCAGAGTCCTCGGCGGGGAGTCCCCAACTAATGAAAAACTGTTTTTT.

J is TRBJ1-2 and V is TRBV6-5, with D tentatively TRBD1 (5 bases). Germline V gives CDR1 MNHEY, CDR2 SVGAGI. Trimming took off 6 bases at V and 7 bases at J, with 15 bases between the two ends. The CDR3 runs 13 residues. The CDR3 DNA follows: TGTGCCAGCAGCCCGGGATGGGACTCTGGCTACACCTTC. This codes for CASSPGWDSGYTF.